Shown below are 16 T cell receptor beta chains from a single sample sequenced in a study of T-cell memory formation after mild COVID-19. One entry per CDR3 protein results from TCRdb running MiXCR on the 5' RACE reads. This table holds roughly 400,000 distinct CDR3 sequences, roughly 18% found once. Sequenced sample: PBMCs or a T cell subset sorted from them (not recorded which). The receptors here all came from a man aged 18 to 30 who had mild COVID-19 (a few samples of this study predate the infection). Cell type and time point are not known.

The table lists this clonotype with many counts. The V and J genes are TRBV11-2 and TRBJ2-3, with 9 bases identical to TRBD2. From germline, CDR1 is SGHAT and CDR2 FQNNGV. This CDR3 region has 13 residues. V was pared by 8 bases and J by 5 bases, with 5 bases of the junction left unmatched. CDR3 sequence: CASAGGLKDTQYF. CDR3 DNA: TGTGCCAGCGCGGGGGGGCTTAAAGATACGCAGTATTTT.

The CDR3 DNA sequence: TGCGCCAGCAGCACCGACGAGACCCAGTACTTC. This encodes CASSTDETQYF. This sequence joins TRBV5-1 and TRBJ2-5; D remains ambiguous. V dropped 4 bases and J dropped 5 bases, with 6 bases sitting between them. This CDR3 is built from 11 residues. Germline V gene lookup returns CDR1 SGHRS and CDR2 YFSETQ.

At least ten counts were recorded for this clonotype. The chain combines TRBV5-1 with TRBJ2-5; D may be TRBD2 (5 bases). Trimming shortened V by 3 bases and J by 2 bases, and 8 bases separated the two germline ends. The CDR3 runs 13 residues. Germline CDR1 SGHRS, CDR2 YFSETQ. The CDR3 region has the DNA TGCGCCAGCAGCTCGGGAAGTCAAGAGACCCAGTACTTC. The encoded protein is CASSSGSQETQYF.

This rearrangement joins TRBV11-2 to TRBJ2-5; the D gene is possibly TRBD2 (7 bases). V was cut by 5 bases and J by 2 bases, with 15 bases left in between. This CDR3 comprises 15 residues. Germline CDR1 and CDR2: SGHAT and FQNNGV. The CDR3 DNA reads as TGTGCCAGCAGCCATAGGGGGGGTATGCAAGAGACCCAGTACTTC. This translates into CASSHRGGMQETQYF.

The chain couples TRBV6-5 to TRBJ1-4; D gene ambiguous. Trimming pared 6 bases from V and 6 bases from J, leaving 14 bases between. Germline V gene data show CDR1 as MNHEY and CDR2 as SVGAGI. This CDR3 contains 14 residues. This CDR3 is CASSPRAPDEKLFF. The DNA of the CDR3 is TGTGCCAGCAGCCCCCGGGCCCCGGATGAAAAACTGTTTTTT.

The chain is built from TRBV12-3 or TRBV12-4 and TRBJ1-2; D call uncertain. Trimming took 3 bases from V and 5 from J, leaving 16 bases between them. This CDR3 is built from 15 residues. Here the CDR3 DNA reads TGTGCCAGCAGTTTCGGGCTAGGAGGGCAATATGGCTACACCTTC. Protein sequence: CASSFGLGGQYGYTF.

CDR3 residues: CASSSTRTGSNEQFF. DNA for the CDR3: TGTGCCAGCTCATCGACAAGGACAGGGTCCAATGAGCAGTTCTTC. The rearrangement uses TRBV18 and TRBJ2-1; 8 bases are shared with TRBD1. J lost 6 bases, V lost 5 bases, and 9 bases had no gene match. The CDR3 is made up of 15 amino acids. Looked up from germline, CDR1 is KGHSH and CDR2 is LQKENI. Supplemented by reference TRBV18 and TRBJ2-1, the full variable domain reads NAGVMQNPRHLVRRRGQEARLRCSPMKGHSHVYWYRQLPEEGLKFMVYLQKENIIDESGMPKERFSAEFPKEGPSILRIQQVVRGDSAAYFCASSSTRTGSNEQFFGPGTRLTVL.

There are a few counts of this clonotype. V is TRBV5-1 and J is TRBJ2-3, with 8 bases matching TRBD2. Germline values: CDR1 SGHRS, CDR2 YFSETQ. J gave up 6 bases and V 0 bases, and 9 bases lay outside the gene matches. The CDR3 has 16 residues. This chain's CDR3 is CASSLGAGGPSDTQYF. DNA for the CDR3: TGCGCCAGCAGCTTGGGTGCGGGGGGCCCTTCTGATACGCAGTATTTT.

The chain uses TRBV3-1 and TRBJ1-6; weak D call: TRBD1 (6 bases). V gave up 0 bases and J gave up 8 bases, with 14 bases separating them. CDR3 length: 16 amino acids. CDR1 is LGHDT, CDR2 YNNKEL, per germline (reference sequence). This CDR3 reads CASSQDQGGFHSPLHF. CDR3 sequence (DNA): TGTGCCAGCAGCCAAGATCAAGGGGGTTTCCATTCACCCCTCCACTTT.

The sample holds a few counts of this clonotype. The CDR3 sequence is CASKFGGSETQYF. The CDR3 bases are TGTGCCAGCAAATTCGGAGGGTCCGAGACCCAGTACTTC. This chain links TRBV27 with TRBJ2-5; maybe TRBD2 (6 bases). Germline loops: CDR1 MNHEY, CDR2 SMNVEV (reference sequence). This CDR3 is 13 amino acids long. Trimming left V 7 bases short and J 5 bases short, with 14 bases between.

The chain couples TRBV20-1 to TRBJ2-6; TRBD1 or TRBD2 may be the D gene (5 bases each). Germline assignment: CDR1 DFQATT and CDR2 SNEGSKA (reference sequence). This CDR3 spans 13 amino acids. V shed 3 bases and J shed 5 bases, with 8 bases lying between them. The CDR3 region has the DNA TGCAGTGCTAGGTGGGGGAGGGCCAACGTCCTGACTTTC. Translated: CSARWGRANVLTF.

This clonotype was recorded a few times. For the CDR3, the DNA is TGTGCCAGCCGGGACAGCCACTACGAGCAGTACTTC. The encoded protein is CASRDSHYEQYF. This chain uses TRBV6-2 or TRBV6-3 with TRBJ2-7; TRBD1 matches at 7 bases. The CDR3 is 12 residues long. Losses at the gene ends were 8 bases for V and 3 bases for J; bases not matched to a gene: 4. The germline gives CDR1 MNHEY, CDR2 SVGEGT.

This clonotype has at least ten counts. This chain uses TRBV5-1 with TRBJ2-7, with D unclear. V shed 1 base and J shed 7 bases, with 9 bases lying between them. CDR3 size: 12 residues. CDR1 is SGHRS, CDR2 YFSETQ, per germline. The CDR3 DNA follows: TGCGCCAGCAGCTTGAAGGGTTGGGAGCAGTACTTC. Encoded protein: CASSLKGWEQYF.

The table lists this clonotype with a few counts. This rearrangement joins TRBV29-1 to TRBJ2-3, with 7 bases identical to TRBD2. After removal of 0 bases from V and 9 bases from J, the junction contained 6 bases not matched to a gene. CDR3 length: 13 amino acids. Germline V gene data show CDR1 as SQVTM and CDR2 as ANQGSEA. CDR3 nucleotides: TGCAGCGTTGAAGATCCCCTAGCGGTAACGCAGTATTTT. This gives the protein CSVEDPLAVTQYF.

This clonotype appeared many times. The V and J genes are TRBV21-1 and TRBJ2-7; TRBD1 is the table's D call, not checked against the DNA. TRBV21-1 is deemed a pseudogene. This CDR3 comprises 14 residues. The CDR3 DNA is TGTGCCAGCAGCAAAAGGGACAGCTCCTACGAGCAGTACGTC. This codes for CASSKRDSSYEQYV.

This clonotype was counted only a few times. The chain uses TRBV11-2 and TRBJ2-4, with D possibly matching TRBD2 (7 bases). V was cut by 6 bases and J by 9 bases, with 15 bases left in between. The length of the CDR3 is 13 residues. Per germline, CDR1 SGHAT and CDR2 FQNNGV. CDR3 protein: CASSFWGGRIQYF. CDR3 DNA sequence: TGTGCCAGCAGTTTTTGGGGGGGGCGCATTCAGTACTTC.